This TCR beta chain originates from a study of blood T cell repertoires in COVID-19. Study at large: Nucleic acid was either cDNA or gDNA, and it came from T cells, B-cell-depleted T cells, or PBMCs.

Some clones are missing from TCRdb's copy, which holds only in-frame ones; the method was immunoSEQ multiplex PCR. The data show about 88,000 clones, 80% to 90% seen once. The length of the CDR3 is 13 residues. Per the germline V gene, CDR1 is SNHLY and CDR2 is FYNNEI. The junction had 4 bases not matched to a gene; V was cut back by 7 bases and J by 5 bases. The sequence came from an elderly man with acute or convalescent COVID-19. V gene TRBV2 combines with J gene TRBJ1-5; 8 bases agree with TRBD1. Sequencing was performed on peripheral blood. CDR3 coding DNA: TGTGCCAGCACCGAGACAGGGGATCAGCCCCAGCATTTT. Its translation: CASTETGDQPQHF.